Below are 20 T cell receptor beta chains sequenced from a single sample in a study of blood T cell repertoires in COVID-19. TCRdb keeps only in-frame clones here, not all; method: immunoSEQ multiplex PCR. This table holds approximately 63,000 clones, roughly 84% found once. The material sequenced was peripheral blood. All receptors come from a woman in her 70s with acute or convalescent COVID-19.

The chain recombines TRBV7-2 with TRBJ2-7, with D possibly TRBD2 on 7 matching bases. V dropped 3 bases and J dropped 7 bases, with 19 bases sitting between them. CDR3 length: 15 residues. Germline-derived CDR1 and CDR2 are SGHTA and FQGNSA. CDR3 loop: CASSFVGGPREEQYF. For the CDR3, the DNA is TGTGCCAGCAGCTTCGTCGGGGGGCCCCGGGAAGAGCAGTACTTC.

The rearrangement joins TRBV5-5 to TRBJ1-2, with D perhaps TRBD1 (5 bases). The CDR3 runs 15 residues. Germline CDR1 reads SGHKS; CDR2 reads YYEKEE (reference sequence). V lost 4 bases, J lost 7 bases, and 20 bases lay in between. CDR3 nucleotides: TGTGCCAGCAGCGCAGGAAACTCAGGGTCGGGTGGCTACACCTTC. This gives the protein CASSAGNSGSGGYTF.

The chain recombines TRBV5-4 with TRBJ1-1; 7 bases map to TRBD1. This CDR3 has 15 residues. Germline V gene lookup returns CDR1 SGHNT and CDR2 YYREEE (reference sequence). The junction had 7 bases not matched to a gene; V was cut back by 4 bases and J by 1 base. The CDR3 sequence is CASSPGQSPNTEAFF. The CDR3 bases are TGTGCCAGCAGCCCGGGACAGAGCCCGAACACTGAAGCTTTCTTT.

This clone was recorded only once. Here the CDR3 reads CATSMTGAYRETQYF. CDR3 nucleotides: TGTGCCACCAGCATGACAGGGGCCTACAGAGAGACCCAGTACTTC. This sequence joins TRBV15 and TRBJ2-5, with 8 bases aligning to TRBD1. This CDR3 region has 15 residues. CDR1 LNHNV and CDR2 YYDKDF come from the germline V gene (reference sequence). The V segment lost 4 bases and the J segment 4 bases; nucleotides outside the gene matches: 8.

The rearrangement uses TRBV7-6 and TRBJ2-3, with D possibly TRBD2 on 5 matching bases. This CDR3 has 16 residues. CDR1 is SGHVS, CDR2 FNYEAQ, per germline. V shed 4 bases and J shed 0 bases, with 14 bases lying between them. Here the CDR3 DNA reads TGTGCCAGCAGCTCAACTAGTATTCGGAGCACAGATACGCAGTATTTT. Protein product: CASSSTSIRSTDTQYF.

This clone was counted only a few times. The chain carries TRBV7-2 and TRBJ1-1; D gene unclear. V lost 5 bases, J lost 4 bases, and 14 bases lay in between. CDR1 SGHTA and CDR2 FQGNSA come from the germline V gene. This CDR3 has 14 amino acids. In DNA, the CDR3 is TGTGCCAGCAGCATTAGCCGCGTCGTCACTGAAGCTTTCTTT. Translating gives CASSISRVVTEAFF.

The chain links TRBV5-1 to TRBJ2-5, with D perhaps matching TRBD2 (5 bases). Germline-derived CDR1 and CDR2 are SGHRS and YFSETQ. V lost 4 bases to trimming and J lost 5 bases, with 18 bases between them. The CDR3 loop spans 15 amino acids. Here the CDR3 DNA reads TGCGCCAGCAGCGACCCACGGGGTATGGTGGAGACCCAGTACTTC. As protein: CASSDPRGMVETQYF.

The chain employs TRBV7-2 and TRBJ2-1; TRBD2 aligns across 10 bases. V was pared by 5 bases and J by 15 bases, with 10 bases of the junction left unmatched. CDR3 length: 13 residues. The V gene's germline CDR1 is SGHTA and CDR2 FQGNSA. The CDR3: CASSTTGLAKWFF. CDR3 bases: TGTGCCAGCAGCACCACGGGACTAGCGAAGTGGTTCTTC.

The CDR3 coding sequence is TGCGCCAGCAGCTTGGGGCCCCGGGACAGGGTCGCCGGCGAGCAGTACTTC. Residues: CASSLGPRDRVAGEQYF. This chain connects TRBV5-1 to TRBJ2-7; 9 bases align to TRBD1. The CDR3 is made up of 17 amino acids. V shed 0 bases and J 6 bases; nucleotides not matched to a gene: 13. Germline CDR1 SGHRS, CDR2 YFSETQ.

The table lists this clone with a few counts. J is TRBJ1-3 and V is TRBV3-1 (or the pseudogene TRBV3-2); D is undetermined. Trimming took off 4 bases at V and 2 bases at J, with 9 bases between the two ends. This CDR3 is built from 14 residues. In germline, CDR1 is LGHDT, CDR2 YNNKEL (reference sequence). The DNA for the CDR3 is TGTGCCAGCAGCCGACAATACCCTGGAAACACCATATATTTT. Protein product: CASSRQYPGNTIYF.

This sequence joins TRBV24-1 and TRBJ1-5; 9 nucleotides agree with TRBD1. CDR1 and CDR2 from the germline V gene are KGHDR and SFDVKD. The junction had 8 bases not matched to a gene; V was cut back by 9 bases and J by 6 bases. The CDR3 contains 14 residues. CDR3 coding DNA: TGTGCCACCTCCGGACAGGGGAGTTCTCAGCCCCAGCATTTT. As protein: CATSGQGSSQPQHF.

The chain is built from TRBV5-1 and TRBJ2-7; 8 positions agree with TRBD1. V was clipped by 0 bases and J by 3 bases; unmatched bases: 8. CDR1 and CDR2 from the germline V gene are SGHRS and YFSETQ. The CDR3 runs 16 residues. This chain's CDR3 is CASSLGVGGQGYEQYF. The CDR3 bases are TGCGCCAGCAGCTTGGGGGTGGGAGGACAGGGCTACGAGCAGTACTTC.

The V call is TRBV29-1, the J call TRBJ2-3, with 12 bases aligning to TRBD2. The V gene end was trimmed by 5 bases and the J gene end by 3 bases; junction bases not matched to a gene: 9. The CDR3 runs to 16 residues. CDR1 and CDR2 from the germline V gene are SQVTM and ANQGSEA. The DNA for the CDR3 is TGCAGCGTTCTACCGGTACTAGCGGGGGGAACAGATACGCAGTATTTT. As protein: CSVLPVLAGGTDTQYF.

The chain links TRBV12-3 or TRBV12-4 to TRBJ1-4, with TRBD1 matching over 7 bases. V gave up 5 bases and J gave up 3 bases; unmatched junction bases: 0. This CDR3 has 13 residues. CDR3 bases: TGTGCCAGCAGTGGGACAGCTAATGAAAAACTGTTTTTT. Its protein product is CASSGTANEKLFF.

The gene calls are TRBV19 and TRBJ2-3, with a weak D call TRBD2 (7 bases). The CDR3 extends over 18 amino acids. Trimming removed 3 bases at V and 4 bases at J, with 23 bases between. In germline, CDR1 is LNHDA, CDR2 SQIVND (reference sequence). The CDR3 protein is CASSMRVFGRGLPDTQYF. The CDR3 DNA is TGTGCCAGTAGTATGAGGGTGTTCGGGCGGGGGCTCCCAGATACGCAGTATTTT.

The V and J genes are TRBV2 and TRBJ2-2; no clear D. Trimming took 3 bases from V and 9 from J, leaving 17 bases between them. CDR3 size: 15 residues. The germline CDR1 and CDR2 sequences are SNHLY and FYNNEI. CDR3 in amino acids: CASSDNRLVSWELFF. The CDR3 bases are TGTGCCAGCAGTGACAACCGCCTAGTATCTTGGGAGCTGTTTTTT.

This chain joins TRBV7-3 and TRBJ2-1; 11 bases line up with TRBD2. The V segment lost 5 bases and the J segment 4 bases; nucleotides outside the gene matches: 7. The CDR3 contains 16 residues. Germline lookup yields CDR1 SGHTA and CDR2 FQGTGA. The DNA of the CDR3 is TGTGCCAGCAGCCCCCCCACTAGCGGGGGTTACAATGAGCAGTTCTTC. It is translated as CASSPPTSGGYNEQFF.

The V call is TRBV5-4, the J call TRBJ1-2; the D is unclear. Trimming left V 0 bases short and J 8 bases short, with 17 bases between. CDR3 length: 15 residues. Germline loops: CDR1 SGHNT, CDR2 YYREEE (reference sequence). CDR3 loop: CASSLVVTEINGYTF. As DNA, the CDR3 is TGTGCCAGCAGCTTGGTGGTTACGGAGATTAACGGCTACACCTTC.

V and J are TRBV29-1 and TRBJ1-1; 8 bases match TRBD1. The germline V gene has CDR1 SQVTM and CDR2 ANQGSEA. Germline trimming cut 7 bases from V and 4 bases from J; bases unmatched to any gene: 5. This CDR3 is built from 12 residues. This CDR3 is CSGADRGTEAFF. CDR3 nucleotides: TGCAGCGGGGCCGACAGGGGCACTGAAGCTTTCTTT.

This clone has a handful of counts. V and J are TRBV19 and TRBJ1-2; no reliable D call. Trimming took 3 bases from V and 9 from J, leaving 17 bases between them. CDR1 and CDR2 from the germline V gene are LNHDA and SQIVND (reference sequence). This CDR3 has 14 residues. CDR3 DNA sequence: TGTGCCAGTAGTATGGAGGCGGCATTAGGGCGCTACACCTTC. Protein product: CASSMEAALGRYTF.